One sample yielded the 17 T cell receptor beta chains listed below, sequenced in a study of blood T cells in healthy people across ages. Using a J-beta primer mix together with a sample-barcoded 5' primer, a second PCR was run for 7 to 11 cycles. A single record per CDR3 protein comes from TCRdb applying MiXCR to the 5' RACE reads. The data contain 700,000 to 800,000 distinct CDR3 sequences, roughly 45% of them singletons. The sample consisted of blood. These receptors were taken from a woman in her sixties in good health.

This clonotype was recorded a few times. This rearrangement joins TRBV4-1 to TRBJ2-1, with D perhaps TRBD2 (5 bases). Germline-derived CDR1 and CDR2 are MGHRA and YSYEKL. CDR3 length: 16 residues. Trimming removed 1 base from V and 0 bases from J, with 10 bases in between. The CDR3 DNA sequence: TGCGCCAGCAGCCAAGTCGAGCGGAGCTCCTACAATGAGCAGTTCTTC. Residues: CASSQVERSSYNEQFF.

In DNA form, the CDR3 reads TGTGCCAGCAGTTCCTCTTTCATAGGCCGGGGGGTCTACGAGCAGTACTTC. Its protein is CASSSSFIGRGVYEQYF. The V call is TRBV6-2 or TRBV6-3, the J call TRBJ2-5, with TRBD2 matching over 7 bases. The end of the DNA is better explained by TRBJ2-7, so the J call may be wrong. CDR3 size: 17 residues. Germline V CDR1 and CDR2: MNHEY, SVGEGT.

This clonotype turned up a few times. For the CDR3, the DNA is TGCGCCAGCAGCTTGGAGGGACTAGCACACAACGAGCAGTACTTC. Translation: CASSLEGLAHNEQYF. This rearrangement joins TRBV5-1 to TRBJ2-5; 9 bases line up with TRBD2. Near its end, the DNA agrees better with TRBJ2-7, so the J call may be wrong. CDR1 and CDR2 (germline): SGHRS, YFSETQ. This CDR3 has 15 residues.

CDR3 nucleotide sequence: TGTGCCAGCAGTGAAGCGGGAAGAGTGGGAGTGGGTAAAGCTTTCTTT. It specifies CASSEAGRVGVGKAFF. The genes are TRBV6-1 and TRBJ1-1; D is unresolved. Germline V gene data show CDR1 as MNHNS and CDR2 as SASEGT. Trimming pared 0 bases from V and 9 bases from J, leaving 20 bases between. CDR3 length: 16 amino acids.

The chain recombines TRBV5-1 with TRBJ2-2; 10 nucleotides agree with TRBD1. The V and J ends lost 4 bases and 7 bases, in that order; junction bases with no gene match: 13. Germline V lookup: CDR1 SGHRS, CDR2 YFSETQ. This CDR3 comprises 17 residues. CDR3 loop: CASSIFTGTGADGELFF. As DNA, the CDR3 is TGCGCCAGCAGCATATTTACCGGGACAGGGGCGGACGGGGAGCTGTTTTTT.

The chain uses TRBV7-2 and TRBJ2-7, with TRBD2 matching 7 bases. The DNA matches TRBJ2-5 better at its end, which makes the J call doubtful. This CDR3 is 15 amino acids long. Per the germline V gene, CDR1 is SGHTA and CDR2 is FQGNSA. The CDR3 coding sequence is TGTGCCAGCAGCTTGAACGGGAGGAACCAAGAGACCCAGTACTTC. Protein product: CASSLNGRNQETQYF.

This chain uses TRBV25-1 with TRBJ1-4; no definite D call. Germline CDR1 MGHDK, CDR2 SYGVNS. The CDR3 spans 17 residues. Trimming took 8 bases from V and 7 from J, leaving 26 bases between them. CDR3 nucleotides: TGTGCCAGCCCCGGGGTGGACGTCCGCGGGCCCGGTGAAAAACTGTTTTTT. Its translation: CASPGVDVRGPGEKLFF.

This chain uses TRBV3-1 with TRBJ2-5; TRBD1 agrees at 8 bases. The germline V gene has CDR1 LGHDT and CDR2 YNNKEL (reference sequence). V gave up 4 bases and J gave up 7 bases; unmatched junction bases: 8. This CDR3 is built from 14 residues. The CDR3 DNA reads as TGTGCCAGCAGCCCTGGACAGGGAATGGGGACCCAGTACTTC. It translates to CASSPGQGMGTQYF.

The chain carries TRBV6-5 and TRBJ1-1; 7 nucleotides match TRBD1. The CDR3 runs 14 residues. The V segment lost 9 bases and the J segment 2 bases; nucleotides outside the gene matches: 9. Germline V gene lookup returns CDR1 MNHEY and CDR2 SVGAGI. The CDR3 is CASHRGLLNTEAFF. In nucleotides, the CDR3 is TGTGCCAGTCACAGGGGTTTATTAAACACTGAAGCTTTCTTT.

This clonotype was found many times. The chain has TRBV12-3 or TRBV12-4 and TRBJ2-7; unclear D gene. The V gene lost 6 bases and the J gene lost 3 bases, with 12 bases spanning the gap. The CDR3 has 13 amino acids. The chain's CDR3 is CASSSRGSYEQYF. The CDR3 coding sequence is TGTGCCAGCAGCTCTCGAGGCAGCTACGAGCAGTACTTC.

The CDR3 protein is CASSWGLAFWETQYF. The CDR3 nucleotides are TGTGCCAGCAGCTGGGGACTAGCTTTTTGGGAGACCCAGTACTTC. This chain links TRBV11-2 with TRBJ2-5; 9 positions match TRBD2. Germline V lookup: CDR1 SGHAT, CDR2 FQNNGV. CDR3 length: 15 residues. V was clipped by 4 bases and J by 5 bases; unmatched bases: 8.

The gene calls are TRBV3-1 and TRBJ1-6; no definite D call. In germline, CDR1 is LGHDT, CDR2 YNNKEL (reference sequence). Between the trimmed V and J ends, which lost 1 base and 10 bases, there was a span of 14 bases. CDR3 length: 15 amino acids. The CDR3 sequence is CASSQGEGQESPLHF. The CDR3 region has the DNA TGTGCCAGCAGCCAAGGGGAGGGCCAAGAGTCACCCCTCCACTTT.

The chain uses TRBV20-1 and TRBJ2-3; TRBD2 aligns across 9 bases. This CDR3 is built from 15 residues. Losses at the gene ends were 0 bases for V and 5 bases for J; bases not matched to a gene: 6. Germline lookup yields CDR1 DFQATT and CDR2 SNEGSKA (reference sequence). DNA of the CDR3: TGCAGTGCTAGAGATGAAGCGGGGGGTGGAGATACGCAGTATTTT. Translation gives CSARDEAGGGDTQYF.

In DNA, the CDR3 is TGTGCCAGCAGCCTTCAGGGGCAGTCCTACGAGCAGTACTTC. Amino acids: CASSLQGQSYEQYF. This rearrangement joins TRBV11-1 to TRBJ2-7, with TRBD1 as a possible D gene (6 bases). CDR3 size: 14 residues. CDR1 is SGHAT and CDR2 is FQDESV in the germline V gene (reference sequence). The V gene lost 5 bases and the J gene lost 1 base, with 12 bases spanning the gap.

J is TRBJ2-7 and V is TRBV24-1; no reliable D call. The CDR3 totals 13 residues. The V gene lost 3 bases and the J gene lost 4 bases, with 9 bases spanning the gap. Germline V gene sequence: CDR1 KGHDR, CDR2 SFDVKD. The chain's CDR3 is CATSDPRKYEQYF. The CDR3 DNA reads as TGTGCCACCAGTGATCCGCGGAAATACGAGCAGTACTTC.

CDR3 DNA: TGTGCCAGCAGCCGAGACAGGGGATTGGCCGGGGAGCTGTTTTTT. Translated, it gives CASSRDRGLAGELFF. The V and J genes are TRBV7-7 and TRBJ2-2; 8 positions agree with TRBD1. V shed 5 bases, J shed 6 bases, and the junction held 8 bases outside the gene matches. CDR1 SSHAT and CDR2 FNYEAQ come from the germline V gene (reference sequence). The CDR3 loop spans 15 amino acids.

The chain employs TRBV9 and TRBJ2-1; TRBD1 matches 7 bases. The CDR3 consists of 14 residues. V shed 4 bases and J 9 bases; nucleotides not matched to a gene: 10. Germline lookup yields CDR1 SGDLS and CDR2 YYNGEE. The CDR3 bases are TGTGCCAGCAGCCCTGACAGGGTTATGGGTGAGCAGTTCTTC. Its protein product is CASSPDRVMGEQFF. Full variable domain (rest looked up from reference TRBV9 and TRBJ2-1): DSGVTQTPKHLITATGQRVTLRCSPRSGDLSVYWYQQSLDQGLQFLIQYYNGEERAKGNILERFSAQQFPDLHSELNLSSLELGDSALYFCASSPDRVMGEQFFGPGTRLTVL.